This T cell receptor (beta chain) was captured by sequencing in a study of T cells in pancreatic ductal adenocarcinoma. Profiled with immunoSEQ multiplex PCR; TCRdb holds only in-frame clones, not every one. The sample shows over 90,000 clones, roughly 95% of them seen only once. No neoadjuvant therapy was given to the selected pancreatic ductal adenocarcinoma patients before their surgery. The CDR3 runs 15 residues. Per germline, CDR1 SGDLS and CDR2 YYNGEE. Trimming removed 2 bases from V and 5 bases from J; junction bases left unmatched: 6. Sequences were obtained from PBMCs. The receptor comes from a human donor with pancreatic ductal adenocarcinoma. The rearrangement links TRBV9 to TRBJ2-1; 8 positions agree with TRBD1. The CDR3 DNA follows: TGTGCCAGCAGCGTCAAGACAGGGGTTAACAATGAGCAGTTCTTC. This codes for CASSVKTGVNNEQFF.